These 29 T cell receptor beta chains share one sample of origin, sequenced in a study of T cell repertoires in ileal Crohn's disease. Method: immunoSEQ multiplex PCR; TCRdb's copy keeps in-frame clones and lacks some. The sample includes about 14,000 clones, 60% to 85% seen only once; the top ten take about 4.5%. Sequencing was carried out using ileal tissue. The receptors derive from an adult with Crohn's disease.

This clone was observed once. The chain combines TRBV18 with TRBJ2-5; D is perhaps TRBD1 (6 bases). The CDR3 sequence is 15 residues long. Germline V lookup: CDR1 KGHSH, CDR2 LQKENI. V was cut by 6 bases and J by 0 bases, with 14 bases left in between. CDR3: CASSRVGQNQETQYF. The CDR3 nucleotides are TGTGCCAGCTCCCGAGTAGGACAGAACCAAGAGACCCAGTACTTC.

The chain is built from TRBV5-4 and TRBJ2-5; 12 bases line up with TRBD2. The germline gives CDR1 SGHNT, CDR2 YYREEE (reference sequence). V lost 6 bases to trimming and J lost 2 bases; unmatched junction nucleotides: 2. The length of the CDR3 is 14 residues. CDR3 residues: CASTGTSGQETQYF. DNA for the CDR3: TGTGCCAGCACTGGGACTAGCGGGCAAGAGACCCAGTACTTC.

The CDR3 region is CASTVGANVLTF. In DNA form, the CDR3 reads TGTGCCAGTACAGTTGGGGCCAACGTCCTGACTTTC. The rearrangement joins TRBV28 to TRBJ2-6; D gene ambiguous. V was pared by 9 bases and J by 3 bases, with 6 bases between. From germline, CDR1 is MDHEN and CDR2 SYDVKM. The CDR3 contains 12 residues.

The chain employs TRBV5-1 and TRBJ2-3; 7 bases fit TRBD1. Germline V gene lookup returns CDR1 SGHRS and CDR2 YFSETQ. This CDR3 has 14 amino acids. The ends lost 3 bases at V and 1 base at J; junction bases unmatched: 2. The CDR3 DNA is TGCGCCAGCAGCTCCGGACAGGGCACAGATACGCAGTATTTT. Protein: CASSSGQGTDTQYF. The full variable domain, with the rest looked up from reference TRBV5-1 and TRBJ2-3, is KAGVTQTPRYLIKTRGQQVTLSCSPISGHRSVSWYQQTPGQGLQFLFEYFSETQRNKGNFPGRFSGRQFSNSRSEMNVSTLELGDSALYLCASSSGQGTDTQYFGPGTRLTVL.

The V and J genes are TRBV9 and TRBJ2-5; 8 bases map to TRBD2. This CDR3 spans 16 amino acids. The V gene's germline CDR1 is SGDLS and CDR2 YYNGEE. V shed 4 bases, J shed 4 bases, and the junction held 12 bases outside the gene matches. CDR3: CASSPGGGLRGETQYF. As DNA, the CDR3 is TGTGCCAGCAGCCCGGGGGGGGGACTAAGAGGAGAGACCCAGTACTTC. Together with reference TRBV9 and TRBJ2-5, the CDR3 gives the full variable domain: DSGVTQTPKHLITATGQRVTLRCSPRSGDLSVYWYQQSLDQGLQFLIQYYNGEERAKGNILERFSAQQFPDLHSELNLSSLELGDSALYFCASSPGGGLRGETQYFGPGTRLLVL.

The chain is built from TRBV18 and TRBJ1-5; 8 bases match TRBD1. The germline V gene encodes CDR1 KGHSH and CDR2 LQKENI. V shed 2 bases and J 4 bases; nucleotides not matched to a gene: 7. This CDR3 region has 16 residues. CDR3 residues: CASSPDRTGFNQPQHF. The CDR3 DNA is TGTGCCAGCTCACCAGACCGGACAGGGTTTAATCAGCCCCAGCATTTT.

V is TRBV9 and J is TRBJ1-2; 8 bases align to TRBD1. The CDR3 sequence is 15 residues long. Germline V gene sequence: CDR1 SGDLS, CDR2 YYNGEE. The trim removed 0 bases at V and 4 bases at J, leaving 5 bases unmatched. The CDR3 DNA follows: TGTGCCAGCAGCGTAGACGGGGACAGGCCCTATGGCTACACCTTC. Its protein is CASSVDGDRPYGYTF. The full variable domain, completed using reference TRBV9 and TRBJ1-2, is DSGVTQTPKHLITATGQRVTLRCSPRSGDLSVYWYQQSLDQGLQFLIQYYNGEERAKGNILERFSAQQFPDLHSELNLSSLELGDSALYFCASSVDGDRPYGYTFGSGTRLTVV.

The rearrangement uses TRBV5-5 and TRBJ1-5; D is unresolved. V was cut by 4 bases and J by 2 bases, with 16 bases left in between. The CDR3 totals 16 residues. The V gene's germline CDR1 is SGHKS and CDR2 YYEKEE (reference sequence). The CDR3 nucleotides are TGTGCCAGCAGCCAAGGACTCCTCCTTGGCAATCAGCCCCAGCATTTT. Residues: CASSQGLLLGNQPQHF.

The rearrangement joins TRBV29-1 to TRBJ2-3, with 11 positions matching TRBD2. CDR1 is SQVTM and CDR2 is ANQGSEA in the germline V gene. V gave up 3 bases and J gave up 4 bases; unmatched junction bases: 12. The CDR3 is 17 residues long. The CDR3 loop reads CSVDRSGLAGGPDTQYF. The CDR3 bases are TGCAGCGTTGATAGGTCCGGACTAGCGGGTGGGCCAGATACGCAGTATTTT.

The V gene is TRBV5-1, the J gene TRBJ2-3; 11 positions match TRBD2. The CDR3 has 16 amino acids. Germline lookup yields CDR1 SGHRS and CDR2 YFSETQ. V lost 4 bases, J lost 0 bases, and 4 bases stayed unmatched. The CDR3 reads CASSGTSGFSTDTQYF. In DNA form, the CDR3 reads TGCGCCAGCAGCGGGACTAGCGGTTTTAGCACAGATACGCAGTATTTT. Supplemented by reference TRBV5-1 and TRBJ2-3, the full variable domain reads KAGVTQTPRYLIKTRGQQVTLSCSPISGHRSVSWYQQTPGQGLQFLFEYFSETQRNKGNFPGRFSGRQFSNSRSEMNVSTLELGDSALYLCASSGTSGFSTDTQYFGPGTRLTVL.

CDR3 in DNA: TGTGCCAGCAGCTTAGGAGCCGCCCAGAACAGGAAAGCTTTCTTT. This sequence encodes CASSLGAAQNRKAFF. The chain joins TRBV11-2 to TRBJ1-1; D is perhaps TRBD1 (5 bases). The CDR3 is 15 residues long. With 1 base removed from V and 9 bases from J, the gap between germline ends came to 18 bases. Looked up from germline, CDR1 is SGHAT and CDR2 is FQNNGV.

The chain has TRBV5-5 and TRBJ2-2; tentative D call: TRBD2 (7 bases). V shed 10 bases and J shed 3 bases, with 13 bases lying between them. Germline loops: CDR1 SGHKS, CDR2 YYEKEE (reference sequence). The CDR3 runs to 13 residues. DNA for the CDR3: TGTGCCGCGGGGGCCAGCTACACCGGGGAGCTGTTTTTT. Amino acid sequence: CAAGASYTGELFF. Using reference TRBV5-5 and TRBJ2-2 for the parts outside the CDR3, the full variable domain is DAGVTQSPTHLIKTRGQQVTLRCSPISGHKSVSWYQQVLGQGPQFIFQYYEKEERGRGNFPDRFSARQFPNYSSELNVNALLLGDSALYLCAAGASYTGELFFGEGSRLTVL.

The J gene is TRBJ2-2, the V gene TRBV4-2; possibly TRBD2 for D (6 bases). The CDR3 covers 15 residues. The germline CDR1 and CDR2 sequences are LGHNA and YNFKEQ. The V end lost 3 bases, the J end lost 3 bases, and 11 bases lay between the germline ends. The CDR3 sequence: CASSQGLDHTGELFF. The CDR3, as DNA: TGTGCCAGCAGCCAGGGACTGGACCACACCGGGGAGCTGTTTTTT.

The CDR3 region has the DNA TGTGCCAGCAGTGACTCGAGTGGTACTAGCACAGATACGCAGTATTTT. It codes for CASSDSSGTSTDTQYF. V usage is TRBV6-4 and J usage is TRBJ2-3; D unclear. The ends were cut back, 0 bases at V and 0 bases at J, with 10 bases in the middle. The germline V gene has CDR1 MRHNA and CDR2 SNTAGT. This CDR3 is built from 16 residues.

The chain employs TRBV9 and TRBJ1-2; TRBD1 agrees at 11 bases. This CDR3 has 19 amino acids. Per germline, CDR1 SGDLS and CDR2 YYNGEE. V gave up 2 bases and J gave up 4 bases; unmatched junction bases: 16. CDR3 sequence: CASSVAPGQGGPGAYGYTF. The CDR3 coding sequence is TGTGCCAGCAGCGTGGCTCCGGGACAGGGGGGACCCGGTGCCTATGGCTACACCTTC.

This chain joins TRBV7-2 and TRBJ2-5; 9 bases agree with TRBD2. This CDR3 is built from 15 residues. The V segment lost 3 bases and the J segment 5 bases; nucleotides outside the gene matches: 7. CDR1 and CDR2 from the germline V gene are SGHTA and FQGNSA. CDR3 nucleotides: TGTGCCAGCAGCTTTGCGCGGGGGGGCGGGGAGACCCAGTACTTC. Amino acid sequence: CASSFARGGGETQYF.

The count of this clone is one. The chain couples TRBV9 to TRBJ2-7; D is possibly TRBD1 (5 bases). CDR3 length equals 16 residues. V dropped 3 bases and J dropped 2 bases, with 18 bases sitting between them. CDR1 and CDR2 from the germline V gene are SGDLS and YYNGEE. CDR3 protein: CASSGSWGEATYEQYF. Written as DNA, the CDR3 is TGTGCCAGCAGCGGATCCTGGGGCGAGGCTACCTACGAGCAGTACTTC. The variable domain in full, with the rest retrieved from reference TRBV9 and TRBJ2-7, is DSGVTQTPKHLITATGQRVTLRCSPRSGDLSVYWYQQSLDQGLQFLIQYYNGEERAKGNILERFSAQQFPDLHSELNLSSLELGDSALYFCASSGSWGEATYEQYFGPGTRLTVT.

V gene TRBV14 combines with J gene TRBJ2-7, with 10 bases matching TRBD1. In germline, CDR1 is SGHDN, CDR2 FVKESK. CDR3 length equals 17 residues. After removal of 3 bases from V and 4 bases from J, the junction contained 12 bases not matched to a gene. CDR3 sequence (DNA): TGTGCCAGCAGCCACAGACAGGGGGCCCTCACCCCGTACGAGCAGTACTTC. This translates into CASSHRQGALTPYEQYF.

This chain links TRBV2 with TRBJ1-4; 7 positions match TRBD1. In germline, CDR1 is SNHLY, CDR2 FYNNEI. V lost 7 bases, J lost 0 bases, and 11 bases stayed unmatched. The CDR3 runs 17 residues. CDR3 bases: TGTGCCAGCATTAAGACAGGGATCGTTGCAACTAATGAAAAACTGTTTTTT. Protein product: CASIKTGIVATNEKLFF.

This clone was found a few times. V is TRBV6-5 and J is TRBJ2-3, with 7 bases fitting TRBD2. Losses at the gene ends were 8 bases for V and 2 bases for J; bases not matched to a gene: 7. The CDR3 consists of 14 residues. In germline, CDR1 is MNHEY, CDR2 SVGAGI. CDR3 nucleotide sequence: TGTGCCAGCGGGGTAGCGGGTGACACAGATACGCAGTATTTT. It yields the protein CASGVAGDTDTQYF.

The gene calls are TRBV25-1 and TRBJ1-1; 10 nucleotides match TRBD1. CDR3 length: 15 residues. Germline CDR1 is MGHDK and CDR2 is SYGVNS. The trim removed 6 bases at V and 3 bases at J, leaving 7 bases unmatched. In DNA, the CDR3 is TGTGCCAGCAGGGGTACCGGGACAGGGGACACTGAAGCTTTCTTT. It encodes CASRGTGTGDTEAFF.

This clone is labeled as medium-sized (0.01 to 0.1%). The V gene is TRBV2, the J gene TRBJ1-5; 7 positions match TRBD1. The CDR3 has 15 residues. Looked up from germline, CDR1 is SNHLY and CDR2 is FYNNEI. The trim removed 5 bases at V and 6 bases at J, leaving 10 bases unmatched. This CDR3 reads CASSQGQKIGQPQHF. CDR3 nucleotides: TGTGCCAGCAGTCAGGGACAGAAAATCGGTCAGCCCCAGCATTTT.

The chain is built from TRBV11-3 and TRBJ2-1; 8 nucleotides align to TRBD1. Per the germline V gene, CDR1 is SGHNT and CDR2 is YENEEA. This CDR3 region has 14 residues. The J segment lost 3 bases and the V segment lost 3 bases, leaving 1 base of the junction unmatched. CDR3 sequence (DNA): TGTGCCAGCAGCTTGACAGGGGTCTACAATGAGCAGTTCTTC. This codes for CASSLTGVYNEQFF.

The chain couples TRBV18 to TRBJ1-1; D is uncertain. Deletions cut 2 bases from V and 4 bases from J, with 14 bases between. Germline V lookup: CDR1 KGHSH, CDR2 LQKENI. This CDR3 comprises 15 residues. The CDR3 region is CASSPGEGWATEAFF. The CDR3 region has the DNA TGTGCCAGCTCACCAGGTGAGGGCTGGGCCACTGAAGCTTTCTTT.

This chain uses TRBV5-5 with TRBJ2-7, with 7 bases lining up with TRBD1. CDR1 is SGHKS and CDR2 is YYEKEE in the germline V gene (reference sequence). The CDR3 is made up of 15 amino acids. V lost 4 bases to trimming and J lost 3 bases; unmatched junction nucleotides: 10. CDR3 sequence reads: CASSPTGVRGYEQYF. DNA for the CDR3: TGTGCCAGCAGCCCAACAGGGGTGAGGGGCTACGAGCAGTACTTC.

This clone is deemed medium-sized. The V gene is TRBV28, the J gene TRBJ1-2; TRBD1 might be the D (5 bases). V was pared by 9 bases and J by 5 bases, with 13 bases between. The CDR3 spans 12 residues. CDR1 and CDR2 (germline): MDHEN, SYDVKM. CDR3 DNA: TGTGCCAGTTGCGAAAAGGGGTATGGCTACACCTTC. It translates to CASCEKGYGYTF.

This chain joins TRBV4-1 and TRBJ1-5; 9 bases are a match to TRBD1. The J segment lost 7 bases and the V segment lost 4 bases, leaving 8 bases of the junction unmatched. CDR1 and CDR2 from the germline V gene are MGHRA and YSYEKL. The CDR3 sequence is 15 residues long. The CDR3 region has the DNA TGCGCCAGCAGCCCGGTCCCGGGACAGGGACAGCCCCAGCATTTT. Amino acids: CASSPVPGQGQPQHF.

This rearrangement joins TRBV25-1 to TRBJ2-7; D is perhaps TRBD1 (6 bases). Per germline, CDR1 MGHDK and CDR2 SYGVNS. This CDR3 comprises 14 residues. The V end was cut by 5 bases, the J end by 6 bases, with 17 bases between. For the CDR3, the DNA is TGTGCCAGCAGTTTACAGGGTCCGCTCGGCGAGCAGTACTTC. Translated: CASSLQGPLGEQYF.

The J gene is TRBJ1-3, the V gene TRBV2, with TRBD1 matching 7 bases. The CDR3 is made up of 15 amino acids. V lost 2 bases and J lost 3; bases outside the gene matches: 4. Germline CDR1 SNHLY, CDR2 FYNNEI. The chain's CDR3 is CASSELRQGGNTIYF. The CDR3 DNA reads TGTGCCAGCAGTGAATTAAGACAGGGTGGAAACACCATATATTTT.